This T cell receptor beta chain was retrieved from a study of blood T cell repertoires in COVID-19. TCRdb's copy holds only in-frame clones and misses some; the assay was immunoSEQ multiplex PCR. The sample records around 370,000 clones, about 88% being singletons. The CDR3 runs to 15 residues. The trim removed 2 bases at V and 5 bases at J, leaving 9 bases unmatched. Germline V gene sequence: CDR1 GTSNPN, CDR2 SVGIG (reference sequence). The origin of this receptor is a woman aged 18-35 years who had recovered from COVID-19. Sequences were obtained from PBMCs or T cells enriched from blood (not recorded which). This sequence joins TRBV30 and TRBJ1-2; 9 positions match TRBD1. CDR3 coding DNA: TGTGCCTGGAGTCCCGGGACAGGGACAATGTATGGCTACACCTTC. Translation: CAWSPGTGTMYGYTF.